A single sample is the source of the 17 T cell receptor beta chains below, sequenced in a study of blood T cell repertoires in COVID-19. The table came from immunoSEQ multiplex PCR; TCRdb's copy has only in-frame clones and leaves some out. The sample shows 87,000 or so clones, approximately 88% of them seen only once. Sequencing was performed on peripheral blood. The receptor set was obtained from a man at least 80 years old with acute or convalescent COVID-19.

This clone was seen a few times. The chain couples TRBV28 to TRBJ1-2; TRBD1 is a possible D gene (6 bases). The CDR3 spans 14 residues. Germline lookup yields CDR1 MDHEN and CDR2 SYDVKM. Trimming removed 2 bases from V and 5 bases from J, with 12 bases in between. The CDR3, as DNA: TGTGCCAGCAGTTTACTGCGGACAGCTTATGGCTACACCTTC. The encoded protein is CASSLLRTAYGYTF.

The chain joins TRBV3-1 (or the pseudogene TRBV3-2) to TRBJ1-1; TRBD1 is a possible D gene (6 bases). Trimming stripped 6 bases from V and 6 bases from J, with 14 bases between. Per germline, CDR1 LGHDT and CDR2 YNNKEL (reference sequence). This CDR3 comprises 13 residues. Here the CDR3 DNA reads TGTGCCAGCAGAGACGGGGGGCGGTCTGAAGCTTTCTTT. Translating gives CASRDGGRSEAFF.

The V and J genes are TRBV28 and TRBJ1-2; TRBD1 aligns across 7 bases. From germline, CDR1 is MDHEN and CDR2 SYDVKM. V dropped 1 base and J dropped 4; count of bases not matched to a gene: 3. The CDR3 covers 14 residues. The CDR3: CASSLFGQAYGYTF. For the CDR3, the DNA is TGTGCCAGCAGTTTATTTGGACAGGCCTATGGCTACACCTTC.

Here the CDR3 reads CASTTGTTANTGELFF. The CDR3, as DNA: TGTGCCAGCACCACCGGGACTACCGCTAACACCGGGGAGCTGTTTTTT. The chain uses TRBV5-6 and TRBJ2-2; 7 bases are shared with TRBD2. The CDR3 extends over 16 amino acids. Per germline, CDR1 SGHDT and CDR2 YYEEEE. Losses at the gene ends were 6 bases for V and 2 bases for J; bases not matched to a gene: 10.

This clone was observed once. V is TRBV7-3 and J is TRBJ2-1; maybe TRBD2 (5 bases). The V end lost 0 bases, the J end lost 2 bases, and 11 bases lay between the germline ends. Germline CDR1 reads SGHTA; CDR2 reads FQGTGA. This CDR3 region has 16 residues. The CDR3 is CASSLTADVTYNEQFF. The CDR3 region has the DNA TGTGCCAGCAGCTTAACAGCGGATGTTACCTACAATGAGCAGTTCTTC.

Only a few counts were recorded for this clone. The J gene is TRBJ1-4, the V gene TRBV5-1; TRBD1 matches 8 bases. The CDR3 is 18 amino acids. Germline CDR1 is SGHRS and CDR2 is YFSETQ. The trim removed 0 bases at V and 3 bases at J, leaving 10 bases unmatched. The DNA for the CDR3 is TGCGCCAGCAGCTTGGAGGACAGGGCGTCAGTGGCTAATGAAAAACTGTTTTTT. Translation: CASSLEDRASVANEKLFF.

The sample holds one count of this clone. V usage is TRBV5-4 and J usage is TRBJ2-2, with 12 bases identical to TRBD2. The CDR3 covers 17 residues. The germline V gene encodes CDR1 SGHNT and CDR2 YYREEE (reference sequence). V dropped 6 bases and J dropped 7; count of bases not matched to a gene: 13. As DNA, the CDR3 is TGTGCCAGCACGCGACTAGCGGGGGCCCATTTAGACGGGGAGCTGTTTTTT. It yields the protein CASTRLAGAHLDGELFF.

J is TRBJ1-1 and V is TRBV7-8, with D tentatively TRBD1 (5 bases). The germline gives CDR1 SGHVS, CDR2 FQNEAQ. The CDR3 extends over 14 amino acids. Trimming left V 5 bases short and J 2 bases short, with 12 bases between. The CDR3 DNA reads as TGTGCCAGCAGCCCCGATCAGGGTAACACTGAAGCTTTCTTT. It codes for CASSPDQGNTEAFF.

CDR3 region: CASSLGGLGSSKNIQYF. CDR3 coding DNA: TGCGCCAGCAGCTTGGGAGGGCTCGGTTCCTCCAAAAACATTCAGTACTTC. The chain is built from TRBV5-1 and TRBJ2-4, with D possibly TRBD2 on 5 matching bases. Trimming pared 0 bases from V and 2 bases from J, leaving 15 bases between. The CDR3 is made up of 17 amino acids. From germline, CDR1 is SGHRS and CDR2 YFSETQ.

About this clone: The same CDR3 can be traced to other DNA sequences in this sample. In nucleotides, the CDR3 is TGTGCCAGCTCACCGGACAGCAACTATGGCTACACCTTC. Its protein is CASSPDSNYGYTF. The V and J genes are TRBV18 and TRBJ1-2; the D gene is possibly TRBD1 (6 bases). Germline CDR1 is KGHSH and CDR2 is LQKENI. The CDR3 has 13 amino acids. V was clipped by 3 bases and J by 2 bases, with 7 bases between them.

This sequence joins TRBV18 and TRBJ2-2; no clear D. Germline CDR1 KGHSH, CDR2 LQKENI. Deletions cut 6 bases from V and 1 base from J, with 15 bases between. This CDR3 contains 16 residues. The CDR3 is CASSPDFPGNTGELFF. The CDR3, as DNA: TGTGCCAGCTCCCCTGACTTCCCCGGGAACACCGGGGAGCTGTTTTTT.

The chain employs TRBV4-2 and TRBJ2-7; a possible D gene is TRBD2 (6 bases). CDR3 length: 14 residues. Trimming cost V 1 base and J 5 bases, with 12 bases left between them. Germline CDR1 LGHNA, CDR2 YNFKEQ. The CDR3 is CASSQGGAENEQYF. CDR3 in DNA: TGTGCCAGCAGCCAAGGCGGGGCCGAGAACGAGCAGTACTTC.

The genes are TRBV7-8 and TRBJ2-1; possibly TRBD2 for D (6 bases). With 3 bases removed from V and 4 bases from J, the gap between germline ends came to 13 bases. Germline assignment: CDR1 SGHVS and CDR2 FQNEAQ. The CDR3 contains 15 residues. CDR3 loop: CASSLSAGRYNEQFF. The CDR3 DNA reads TGTGCCAGCAGCTTGTCGGCGGGGCGATACAATGAGCAGTTCTTC.

The J gene is TRBJ2-3, the V gene TRBV5-4; 8 bases line up with TRBD2. This CDR3 is 16 amino acids long. Germline V CDR1 and CDR2: SGHNT, YYREEE (reference sequence). V dropped 2 bases and J dropped 5; count of bases not matched to a gene: 10. The chain's CDR3 is CASSLDRGGMGDTQYF. The CDR3 DNA sequence: TGTGCCAGCAGCTTAGATCGCGGGGGGATGGGAGATACGCAGTATTTT.

This clone has only a few counts. This chain links TRBV2 with TRBJ1-2; no firm D call. The CDR3 has 14 residues. The V end was cut by 9 bases, the J end by 1 base, with 15 bases between. Per the germline V gene, CDR1 is SNHLY and CDR2 is FYNNEI. CDR3 amino acids: CASRGDRYNYGYTF. The CDR3 DNA reads as TGTGCCAGTCGGGGAGACCGCTATAACTATGGCTACACCTTC.

The gene calls are TRBV24-1 and TRBJ2-3; tentatively, D is TRBD2 (6 bases). The CDR3 totals 15 residues. V was trimmed by 1 base and J by 6 bases, leaving 13 bases between them. Germline loops: CDR1 KGHDR, CDR2 SFDVKD. The CDR3 region is CATSDFRREADTQYF. For the CDR3, the DNA is TGTGCCACCAGTGATTTTAGGCGGGAAGCCGATACGCAGTATTTT.

This chain uses TRBV19 with TRBJ2-3; 10 nucleotides align to TRBD2. The ends lost 6 bases at V and 5 bases at J; junction bases unmatched: 5. The CDR3 contains 14 residues. Germline V gives CDR1 LNHDA, CDR2 SQIVND (reference sequence). The CDR3 loop is CASRSSGGVDTQYF. CDR3 coding DNA: TGTGCCAGTAGGTCTAGCGGGGGCGTAGATACGCAGTATTTT.